Below are 8 T cell receptor beta chains sequenced from a single sample in a study of cytomegalovirus exposure and HLA in healthy donors. Assay: immunoSEQ multiplex PCR; the TCRdb copy retains only in-frame clones and omits some. The data show 200,000 to 300,000 clones, about 90% seen once. The specimen was PBMCs. The receptor set was obtained from a man between 18 and 35 years old in good health and CMV-seropositive.

Details on this clone: The germline gene is not matched at one end of the junction; a read error may be the cause. This chain connects TRBV7-2 to TRBJ2-1; D gene uncertain. In germline, CDR1 is SGHTA, CDR2 FQGNSA. There are 13 residues in the CDR3. DNA of the CDR3: TGTGCCAGCAGCCCAGGCGCCCTAAATGCGCAGTTCTTC. Amino acids: CASSPGALNAQFF.

The chain is built from TRBV6-5 and TRBJ2-7; TRBD1 matches 7 bases. With 4 bases clipped from V and 4 bases from J, the junction kept 13 bases outside the gene matches. The germline CDR1 and CDR2 sequences are MNHEY and SVGAGI. This CDR3 comprises 16 residues. Here the CDR3 reads CASSSTSGDRYYEQYF. The CDR3 DNA follows: TGTGCCAGCAGTTCGACTTCCGGGGACAGATATTACGAGCAGTACTTC.

This rearrangement joins TRBV5-1 to TRBJ2-5; TRBD1 is a possible D gene (5 bases). This CDR3 has 13 amino acids. CDR1 is SGHRS and CDR2 is YFSETQ in the germline V gene. Trimming left V 4 bases short and J 1 base short, with 8 bases between. CDR3 bases: TGCGCCAGCAGCGGAACAGGCCAAGAGACCCAGTACTTC. Amino acid sequence: CASSGTGQETQYF.

This clone appeared once. The chain couples TRBV18 to TRBJ2-1; perhaps TRBD2 as D (5 bases). The germline gives CDR1 KGHSH, CDR2 LQKENI. The CDR3 has 13 residues. V gave up 6 bases and J gave up 9 bases, with 15 bases separating them. CDR3 sequence: CASSDSAAVEQFF. In DNA, the CDR3 is TGTGCCAGCTCGGACTCAGCGGCAGTTGAGCAGTTCTTC.

As DNA, the CDR3 is TGCGCCAGCAGCTTTACAGGGGAGTCGTGGGGCTACACCTTC. Protein sequence: CASSFTGESWGYTF. The rearrangement links TRBV4-3 to TRBJ1-2, with 7 nucleotides matching TRBD1. The V gene's germline CDR1 is LGHNA and CDR2 YSLEER. CDR3 length: 14 amino acids. J was trimmed by 8 bases and V by 5 bases; bases with no gene match: 11.

This clone occurred a few times. The genes are TRBV20-1 and TRBJ1-2; 7 bases map to TRBD1. The CDR3 has 11 amino acids. Germline V lookup: CDR1 DFQATT, CDR2 SNEGSKA (reference sequence). J lost 6 bases, V lost 5 bases, and 3 bases had no gene match. CDR3 bases: TGCAGTGCTGATAGGGGGCATGGCTACACCTTC. It codes for CSADRGHGYTF.

This clone was recorded a few times. V gene TRBV30 combines with J gene TRBJ2-7; D may be TRBD1 (6 bases). The CDR3 is 12 amino acids. From germline, CDR1 is GTSNPN and CDR2 SVGIG (reference sequence). V gave up 5 bases and J gave up 2 bases, with 10 bases separating them. The CDR3 DNA follows: TGTGCCTGGGCTAGGACAGCCTACGAGCAGTACTTC. It encodes CAWARTAYEQYF.

The gene calls are TRBV7-9 and TRBJ2-4, with TRBD2 matching over 12 bases. Germline loops: CDR1 SEHNR, CDR2 FQNEAQ (reference sequence). This CDR3 spans 17 amino acids. Losses at the gene ends were 1 base for V and 6 bases for J; bases not matched to a gene: 7. The CDR3 is CASSLVVTSGSPNIQYF. The CDR3, as DNA: TGTGCCAGCAGCTTAGTGGTGACTAGCGGGAGCCCAAACATTCAGTACTTC.